A selection of T cell receptor beta chains follows, all from one sample in a study of identical twins. One entry per CDR3 protein, called by TCRdb with MiXCR from the 5' RACE reads. The data hold fewer than 650,000 distinct CDR3 sequences, with nearly 10% observed a single time. The sample also formed part of further work on yellow fever vaccine responses in identical twins.

Input material: PBMCs. All receptors derive from a woman aged 18 to 35 in good health. Each CDR3 is given with its conserved first and last residue. Fields, in order: V gene, clone size, D gene, J gene, CDR3 protein, CDR3 DNA. A D gene is named only where the DNA matches it firmly. Not all rows give a size; the values are once, few, many and, for expanded clones, a class.

TRBV20-1,NA,TRBD1,TRBJ2-4,CSARIDRGAKNIQYF,TGCAGTGCTCGGATAGACAGGGGAGCCAAAAACATTCAGTACTTC
TRBV11-1,NA,NA,TRBJ2-7,CASSPGTHEQYF,TGTGCCAGCAGCCCCGGGACCCACGAGCAGTACTTC
TRBV5-1,few,NA,TRBJ1-2,CASSLGPLYGYTF,TGCGCCAGCAGCTTGGGACCGCTCTATGGCTACACCTTC
TRBV3-1,few,TRBD1,TRBJ2-5,CASSQHRDREKTQYF,TGTGCCAGCAGCCAACACCGGGACAGGGAAAAGACCCAGTACTTC
TRBV7-3,NA,TRBD1,TRBJ1-2,CASSLTSGGSDGYTF,TGTGCCAGCAGCTTAACTTCAGGGGGAAGCGATGGCTACACCTTC
TRBV12-3/TRBV12-4,many,TRBD1,TRBJ2-4,CASSPNLRGRKNIQYF,TGTGCCAGCAGTCCGAACCTCAGGGGGCGAAAAAACATTCAGTACTTC
TRBV12-3/TRBV12-4,many,NA,TRBJ2-7,CASTNGNGYEQYF,TGTGCCAGCACCAACGGGAACGGCTACGAGCAGTACTTC
TRBV18,many,NA,TRBJ2-1,CASSPQGPSYNEQFF,TGTGCCAGCTCGCCTCAGGGTCCCTCCTACAATGAGCAGTTCTTC
TRBV9,few,TRBD1,TRBJ2-3,CASSVRTGSSTDTQYF,TGTGCCAGCAGCGTACGGACAGGGTCTAGCACAGATACGCAGTATTTT
TRBV20-1,NA,NA,TRBJ2-7,CSASNRFWEESSYEQYF,TGCAGTGCTAGTAATAGGTTCTGGGAGGAGAGTTCCTACGAGCAGTACTTC
TRBV6-5,NA,NA,TRBJ2-6,CASSYTFSGANVLTF,TGTGCCAGCAGTTACACATTCTCTGGGGCCAACGTCCTGACTTTC
TRBV10-3,many,NA,TRBJ2-2,CAIRGIEEMNTGELFF,TGTGCCATCAGGGGGATTGAGGAAATGAACACCGGGGAGCTGTTTTTT
TRBV7-6,many,TRBD2,TRBJ2-5,CASSSLAGGSETQYF,TGTGCCAGCAGCTCACTAGCGGGGGGGTCAGAGACCCAGTACTTC
TRBV25-1,NA,NA,TRBJ2-7,CASSESGAYEQYF,TGTGCCAGCAGTGAATCGGGGGCCTACGAGCAGTACTTC
TRBV5-6,many,NA,TRBJ1-5,CASSLWGLVQPQHF,TGTGCCAGCAGCTTATGGGGGTTAGTTCAGCCCCAGCATTTT
TRBV7-6,NA,TRBD2,TRBJ2-7,CASSSSALWGGTYEQYF,TGTGCCAGCAGCTCGAGCGCTTTGTGGGGGGGAACCTACGAGCAGTACTTC
TRBV28,NA,TRBD1,TRBJ2-7,CASRERQGSLIEQYF,TGTGCCAGCAGGGAAAGACAGGGGAGTCTCATCGAGCAGTACTTC
TRBV11-2,NA,TRBD1,TRBJ1-1,CASSETGTAIGEAFF,TGTGCCAGCAGTGAAACCGGGACAGCTATCGGTGAAGCTTTCTTT
TRBV6-2/TRBV6-3,few,TRBD1,TRBJ2-7,CASSSHDRVREQYF,TGTGCCAGCAGTTCCCACGACAGGGTCCGCGAGCAGTACTTC
TRBV7-8,few,NA,TRBJ1-2,CASSEGQNYGYTF,TGTGCCAGCAGCGAAGGACAGAACTATGGCTACACCTTC
TRBV7-2,NA,NA,TRBJ2-5,CASSLGGGMETQYF,TGTGCCAGCAGCTTAGGGGGCGGGATGGAGACCCAGTACTTC
TRBV12-3/TRBV12-4,many,NA,TRBJ2-3,CASSLALSDYVATQYF,TGTGCCAGCAGTTTAGCCCTAAGCGACTATGTAGCTACGCAGTATTTT
TRBV5-1,few,TRBD1,TRBJ2-7,CASSLGQGVTYEQYF,TGCGCCAGCAGCTTGGGACAGGGGGTTACCTACGAGCAGTACTTC
TRBV4-3,few,NA,TRBJ2-2,CASSQDRSGELFF,TGCGCCAGCAGCCAAGACAGATCCGGGGAGCTGTTTTTT
TRBV13,many,TRBD1,TRBJ2-7,CASSPDRGYYEQYF,TGTGCCAGCAGCCCAGACAGGGGTTACTACGAGCAGTACTTC
TRBV20-1,NA,TRBD2,TRBJ2-1,CSARGLGVYNEQFF,TGCAGTGCTAGGGGACTAGGGGTCTACAATGAGCAGTTCTTC
TRBV27,few,TRBD1,TRBJ2-7,CASRRQGAFYEQYF,TGTGCCAGCAGGCGACAGGGGGCATTCTACGAGCAGTACTTC
TRBV7-8,many,NA,TRBJ2-7,CASNPDRAYEQYF,TGTGCCAGCAACCCCGACAGAGCCTACGAGCAGTACTTC
TRBV3-1,many,TRBD1,TRBJ1-1,CASSRDRGITEAFF,TGTGCCAGCAGCAGAGACAGGGGGATCACTGAAGCTTTCTTT
TRBV4-3,many,NA,TRBJ2-7,CASSQDLRESYEQYF,TGCGCCAGCAGCCAAGATCTACGGGAATCCTACGAGCAGTACTTC
TRBV27,NA,NA,TRBJ2-7,CASSIQGSTYEQYF,TGTGCCAGCAGTATACAGGGAAGCACCTACGAGCAGTACTTC
TRBV29-1,NA,NA,TRBJ1-2,CSVGGSPANYGYTF,TGCAGCGTGGGTGGGTCTCCAGCTAACTATGGCTACACCTTC
TRBV24-1,NA,NA,TRBJ2-7,CATSDGGRNEQYF,TGTGCCACCAGTGATGGGGGTCGCAACGAGCAGTACTTC
TRBV10-3,NA,TRBD1,TRBJ2-3,CAISGGDRATDTQYF,TGTGCCATCAGTGGGGGTGACAGGGCCACAGATACGCAGTATTTT
TRBV29-1,NA,NA,TRBJ1-2,CSVEGARSSYGYTF,TGCAGCGTTGAAGGGGCGCGTAGTTCCTATGGCTACACCTTC
TRBV11-1,NA,TRBD2,TRBJ2-3,CASSLTPRTSGTTDTQYF,TGTGCCAGCAGCCTAACCCCCCGGACTAGCGGGACTACAGATACGCAGTATTTT